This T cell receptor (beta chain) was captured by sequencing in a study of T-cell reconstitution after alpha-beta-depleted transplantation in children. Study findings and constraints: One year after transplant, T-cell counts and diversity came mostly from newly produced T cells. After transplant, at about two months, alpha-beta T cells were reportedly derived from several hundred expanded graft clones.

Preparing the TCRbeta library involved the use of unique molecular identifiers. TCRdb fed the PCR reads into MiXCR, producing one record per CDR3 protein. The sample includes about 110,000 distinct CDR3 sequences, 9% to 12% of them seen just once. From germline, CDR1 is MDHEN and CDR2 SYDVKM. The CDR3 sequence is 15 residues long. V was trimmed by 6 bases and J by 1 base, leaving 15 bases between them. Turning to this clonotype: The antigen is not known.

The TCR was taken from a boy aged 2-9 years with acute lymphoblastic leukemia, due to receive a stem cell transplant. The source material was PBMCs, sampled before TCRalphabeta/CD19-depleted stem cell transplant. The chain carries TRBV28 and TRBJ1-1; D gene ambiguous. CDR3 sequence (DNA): TGTGCCAGCAGCCAGCCCCTCGGGCCGAACACTGAAGCTTTCTTT. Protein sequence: CASSQPLGPNTEAFF.